Each of the 8 T cell receptor beta chains below was sequenced from the same sample in a study of tumor-infiltrating lymphocytes in primary liver carcinoma. The approximately 17-34 mg bulk tissue piece was not sorted before simultaneous RNA and DNA extraction. The template, approximately 500 ng total RNA, yielded TCR beta cDNA made with a constant-region primer. The TCR beta library was amplified through three nested multiplex PCR rounds in a modified ARM-PCR procedure. A C-beta reverse primer was combined with TRBV1-TRBV30 forward primers in the first two PCR rounds, and each round had roughly 11 cycles. MiXCR, applied by TCRdb to the multiplex PCR reads, yields one record per CDR3 protein. The sample consists of approximately 110,000 distinct CDR3 sequences, 50% to 80% of them appearing once. The sample taken for sequencing was liver tumor tissue from sampling region 3. Indicated subset: tumor region T3, left-lateral pole. The source is a woman aged 55-69 years with primary liver carcinoma and hepatitis B virus infection.

Points on this clonotype: One base away lies a much larger clone, so this may be a sequencing read error. The chain couples TRBV6-2 or TRBV6-3 to TRBJ2-7; D possibly corresponds to TRBD2 (6 bases). The length of the CDR3 is 16 residues. Germline CDR1 and CDR2: MNHEY and SVGEGT. Trimming stripped 8 bases from V and 4 bases from J, with 24 bases between. For the CDR3, the DNA is TGTGCCAGCCGGATTTGGTCGGAGGGATCCAGATACGAGCAGTACTTC. Translating gives CASRIWSEGSRYEQYF.

The V and J genes are TRBV4-1 and TRBJ2-3; D is perhaps TRBD2 (6 bases). V was clipped by 0 bases and J by 7 bases, with 14 bases between them. Germline CDR1 reads MGHRA; CDR2 reads YSYEKL. The CDR3 runs to 15 residues. The CDR3 sequence is CASSQDLGDLYTQYF. The DNA for the CDR3 is TGCGCCAGCAGCCAAGATTTGGGGGACTTGTATACGCAGTATTTT.

A remark on this clonotype: No conserved phenylalanine or tryptophan ends this CDR3, so it is likely a read error. The CDR3 is CASSLGHNSEQYL. The DNA of the CDR3 is TGTGCTAGCAGCTTAGGTCATAACAGCGAGCAGTACTTG. J is TRBJ2-7 and V is TRBV11-2; D unclear. The CDR3 has 13 residues. Germline assignment: CDR1 SGHAT and CDR2 FQNNGV.

The J gene is TRBJ2-5, the V gene TRBV19; D may be TRBD1 (6 bases). Between the trimmed V and J ends, which lost 5 bases and 7 bases, there was a span of 14 bases. Germline values: CDR1 LNHDA, CDR2 SQIVND (reference sequence). This CDR3 region has 13 residues. DNA of the CDR3: TGTGCCAGTAGTCCCACAGGGTCTGGGACCCAGTACTTC. The encoded protein is CASSPTGSGTQYF.

Of note for this clonotype: A read error may produce the germline difference seen at one junction end. The V and J genes are TRBV6-5 and TRBJ2-1; 12 nucleotides line up with TRBD2. Germline-derived CDR1 and CDR2 are MNHEY and SVGAGI. The CDR3 is made up of 16 amino acids. CDR3 amino acids: CTSRETSGSRGNEHFF. CDR3 bases: TGTACCAGCAGGGAGACTAGCGGGAGCCGTGGGAATGAGCACTTCTTC.

The chain links TRBV21-1 to TRBJ2-5; the table's D gene call, TRBD1, was not cross checked with the DNA. TRBV21-1 is termed a pseudogene. The CDR3 consists of 20 residues. This CDR3 is CASSIRRVCPVWGAVETQYF. CDR3 DNA sequence: TGTGCCAGTAGCATACGCAGAGTGTGTCCTGTCTGGGGGGCTGTGGAGACCCAGTACTTC.

About this clonotype itself: Since the CDR3 does not end with the conserved phenylalanine or tryptophan, this likely comes from a read error. The rearrangement joins TRBV6-1 to TRBJ2-7, with D perhaps matching TRBD2 (6 bases). Germline V gene lookup returns CDR1 MNHNS and CDR2 SASEGT. CDR3 size: 15 residues. V gave up 5 bases and J gave up 0 bases, with 14 bases separating them. CDR3 residues: CASSLTGGSSYEQYY. CDR3 sequence (DNA): TGTGCCAGCAGTCTGACCGGAGGGAGCTCCTACGAGCAGTACTAC.

This clonotype is labeled medium-sized. The V gene is TRBV11-2, the J gene TRBJ2-6; 9 bases fit TRBD1. Losses at the gene ends were 3 bases for V and 0 bases for J; bases not matched to a gene: 6. The germline gives CDR1 SGHAT, CDR2 FQNNGV. The CDR3 length is 18 residues. CDR3 DNA: TGTGCCAGCAGCTTGCCGGGACAGGGCCTCTCTGGGGCCAACGTCCTGACTTTC. Protein: CASSLPGQGLSGANVLTF.